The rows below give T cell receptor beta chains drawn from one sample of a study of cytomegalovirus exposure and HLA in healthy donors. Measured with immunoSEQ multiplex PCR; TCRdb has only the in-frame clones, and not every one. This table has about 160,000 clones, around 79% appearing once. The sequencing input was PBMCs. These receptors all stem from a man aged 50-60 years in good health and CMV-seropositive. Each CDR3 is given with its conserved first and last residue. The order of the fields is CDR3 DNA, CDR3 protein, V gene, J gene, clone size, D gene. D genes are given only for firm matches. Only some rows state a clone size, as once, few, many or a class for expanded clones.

cdr3_nt: TGTGCCAGCAGCTTAAATCCAGGGCCTAACACTGAAGCTTTCTTT; cdr3_aa: CASSLNPGPNTEAFF; v_call: TRBV7-2; j_call: TRBJ1-1; clone_size: medium-sized; d_call: .
cdr3_nt: TGTGCCATCAGTGCAATTAGGCGGGGGGAAACCTATGGCTACACCTTC; cdr3_aa: CAISAIRRGETYGYTF; v_call: TRBV10-3; j_call: TRBJ1-2; clone_size: .; d_call: .
cdr3_nt: TGTGCCAGCAGCCATGGGACTAGCGGACTTTACAATGAGCAGTTCTTC; cdr3_aa: CASSHGTSGLYNEQFF; v_call: TRBV14; j_call: TRBJ2-1; clone_size: .; d_call: TRBD2
cdr3_nt: TGTGCCAGCACCCGAGGACAGGGGGCTGATGAGACCCAGTACTTC; cdr3_aa: CASTRGQGADETQYF; v_call: TRBV6-1; j_call: TRBJ2-5; clone_size: .; d_call: TRBD1
cdr3_nt: TGTGCCTGGAGTGTCATCACAGATACGCAGTATTTT; cdr3_aa: CAWSVITDTQYF; v_call: TRBV30; j_call: TRBJ2-3; clone_size: .; d_call: .
cdr3_nt: TGTGCCAGCAGCGTAGAAGGGGGACAGAGAAACACCATATATTTT; cdr3_aa: CASSVEGGQRNTIYF; v_call: TRBV9; j_call: TRBJ1-3; clone_size: .; d_call: TRBD1
cdr3_nt: TGTGCCAGCAGCAATGAGAACGGCGGGGTTTCCTACGAGCAGTACTTC; cdr3_aa: CASSNENGGVSYEQYF; v_call: TRBV21-1; j_call: TRBJ2-7; clone_size: .; d_call: .
cdr3_nt: TGTGCCAGCAGTTTAAGTGGGGGCTCGGGCGAGCAGTACTTC; cdr3_aa: CASSLSGGSGEQYF; v_call: TRBV28; j_call: TRBJ2-7; clone_size: .; d_call: .
cdr3_nt: TGTGCCAGCAGCTCTCAGGGGTCCGGGGAAAAACTGTTTTTT; cdr3_aa: CASSSQGSGEKLFF; v_call: TRBV7-2; j_call: TRBJ1-4; clone_size: few; d_call: .
cdr3_nt: TGTGCCACCAGCAGAGATCTCAGCGGGAGCCCCTACGAGCAGTACTTC; cdr3_aa: CATSRDLSGSPYEQYF; v_call: TRBV15; j_call: TRBJ2-7; clone_size: .; d_call: TRBD2
cdr3_nt: TGCGCCAGCAGCTTGGAGGCAGGAGGTTACGAGCAGTACTTC; cdr3_aa: CASSLEAGGYEQYF; v_call: TRBV5-1; j_call: TRBJ2-7; clone_size: .; d_call: .
cdr3_nt: TGCGCCAGCAGCAACCGGGACAGGGCGCCCGATACGCAGTATTTT; cdr3_aa: CASSNRDRAPDTQYF; v_call: TRBV5-1; j_call: TRBJ2-3; clone_size: .; d_call: TRBD1
cdr3_nt: TGTGCCAGCAGTGAAGACATAAGAAACTATGGCTACACCTTC; cdr3_aa: CASSEDIRNYGYTF; v_call: TRBV6-5; j_call: TRBJ1-2; clone_size: .; d_call: .
cdr3_nt: TGTGCCGACAAAAGGGAGGGGCAGAACACTGAAGCTTTCTTT; cdr3_aa: CADKREGQNTEAFF; v_call: TRBV2; j_call: TRBJ1-1; clone_size: .; d_call: .
cdr3_nt: TGTGCCAGCAGTTACCCCTCCAGCGGGCGAGAGACCCAGTACTTC; cdr3_aa: CASSYPSSGRETQYF; v_call: TRBV6-5; j_call: TRBJ2-5; clone_size: .; d_call: .
cdr3_nt: TGTGCCAGCAGTTATTACGGGCTTCGGGGGGATCCTAGCAATCAGCCCCAGCATTTT; cdr3_aa: CASSYYGLRGDPSNQPQHF; v_call: TRBV6-9; j_call: TRBJ1-5; clone_size: .; d_call: .
cdr3_nt: TGTGCCAGCAGGCGGGACAGGGGGCAAGTGGAGACCCAGTACTTC; cdr3_aa: CASRRDRGQVETQYF; v_call: TRBV28; j_call: TRBJ2-5; clone_size: .; d_call: TRBD1
cdr3_nt: TGTGCCAGCAGAACTTACGGGGAGACGCAGTATTTT; cdr3_aa: CASRTYGETQYF; v_call: TRBV2; j_call: TRBJ2-3; clone_size: .; d_call: .
cdr3_nt: TGTGCCAGCAGGCAGGTGTACTACGAGCAGTACTTC; cdr3_aa: CASRQVYYEQYF; v_call: TRBV11-3; j_call: TRBJ2-7; clone_size: .; d_call: .
cdr3_nt: TGCGCCAGCAGCCGACTAGCGGACGGCTACGAGCAGTACTTC; cdr3_aa: CASSRLADGYEQYF; v_call: TRBV4-1; j_call: TRBJ2-7; clone_size: .; d_call: TRBD2
cdr3_nt: TGCAGCGTGGTCCTGACAGGGGTAGAGTATGGCTACACCTTC; cdr3_aa: CSVVLTGVEYGYTF; v_call: TRBV29-1; j_call: TRBJ1-2; clone_size: .; d_call: TRBD1
cdr3_nt: TGTGCCAGCAGCTACAGGGGGACCAACACCGGGGAGCTGTTTTTT; cdr3_aa: CASSYRGTNTGELFF; v_call: TRBV11-2; j_call: TRBJ2-2; clone_size: .; d_call: TRBD1
cdr3_nt: TGTGCCAGCAGCCCACTTAGCGGGAGTTACATTCAGTACTTC; cdr3_aa: CASSPLSGSYIQYF; v_call: TRBV9; j_call: TRBJ2-4; clone_size: .; d_call: TRBD2
cdr3_nt: TGCGCCAGCAGCCAAGTCCCAGGGGACTACAATGAGCAGTTCTTC; cdr3_aa: CASSQVPGDYNEQFF; v_call: TRBV4-1; j_call: TRBJ2-1; clone_size: .; d_call: .
cdr3_nt: TGTGCCAGCAGCTTAGGAGGAGTCGGGACTGAAGCTTTCTTT; cdr3_aa: CASSLGGVGTEAFF; v_call: TRBV7-8; j_call: TRBJ1-1; clone_size: once; d_call: .
cdr3_nt: TGCGCCAGCAGTGCTAGAGACAGGGCTCGCTCTGGGGCCAACGTCCTGACTTTC; cdr3_aa: CASSARDRARSGANVLTF; v_call: TRBV5-1; j_call: TRBJ2-6; clone_size: .; d_call: TRBD1
cdr3_nt: TGTGCCAGCAGTACAGGGGCCAAAAACATTCAGTACTTC; cdr3_aa: CASSTGAKNIQYF; v_call: TRBV6-6; j_call: TRBJ2-4; clone_size: once; d_call: .
cdr3_nt: TGCAGCGTGCCAGACAGGGGAGGATATGGCTACACCTTC; cdr3_aa: CSVPDRGGYGYTF; v_call: TRBV29-1; j_call: TRBJ1-2; clone_size: .; d_call: TRBD1
cdr3_nt: TGTGCCAGCAGTGTCGGGGGGAATTATGGCTACACCTTC; cdr3_aa: CASSVGGNYGYTF; v_call: TRBV2; j_call: TRBJ1-2; clone_size: .; d_call: .
cdr3_nt: TGTGCCATCAGGGCCGGGACAGGGGCCTACAATGAGCAGTTCTTC; cdr3_aa: CAIRAGTGAYNEQFF; v_call: TRBV10-3; j_call: TRBJ2-1; clone_size: .; d_call: TRBD1
cdr3_nt: TGTGCCTGGAGTGTCTCAGGGGGCAATCAGCCCCAGCATTTT; cdr3_aa: CAWSVSGGNQPQHF; v_call: TRBV30; j_call: TRBJ1-5; clone_size: .; d_call: .
cdr3_nt: TGTGCCTGGAGTGAGCATCCTAAGTACTTC; cdr3_aa: CAWSEHPKYF; v_call: TRBV30; j_call: TRBJ2-7; clone_size: .; d_call: .
cdr3_nt: TGTGCCAGCAGTGGGGGGGTTACGCAGTATTTT; cdr3_aa: CASSGGVTQYF; v_call: TRBV27; j_call: TRBJ2-3; clone_size: .; d_call: TRBD2
cdr3_nt: TGTGCCAGCAGCTTGACAGGGTCGGGCAATCAGCCCCAGCATTTT; cdr3_aa: CASSLTGSGNQPQHF; v_call: TRBV5-5; j_call: TRBJ1-5; clone_size: .; d_call: .
cdr3_nt: TGCGCCAGCACCCCAACACCGAGAGGGACTGGAAACACCATATATTTT; cdr3_aa: CASTPTPRGTGNTIYF; v_call: TRBV5-1; j_call: TRBJ1-3; clone_size: .; d_call: .
cdr3_nt: TGTGCCAGCAGTATCGGACAGGGCTATGGCTACACCTTC; cdr3_aa: CASSIGQGYGYTF; v_call: TRBV28; j_call: TRBJ1-2; clone_size: .; d_call: TRBD1
cdr3_nt: TGTGCCAGCAGCCGGGACAACTCCTACGAGCAGTACTTC; cdr3_aa: CASSRDNSYEQYF; v_call: TRBV6-1; j_call: TRBJ2-7; clone_size: few; d_call: .
cdr3_nt: TGTGCCAGCACCCCCGGGACAGCCTCCTACGAGCAGTACTTC; cdr3_aa: CASTPGTASYEQYF; v_call: TRBV28; j_call: TRBJ2-7; clone_size: .; d_call: TRBD1
cdr3_nt: TGTGCCACGGGACCTAGCGGGTCCCCATACGAGCAGTACTTC; cdr3_aa: CATGPSGSPYEQYF; v_call: TRBV10-3; j_call: TRBJ2-7; clone_size: few; d_call: TRBD2
cdr3_nt: TGTGCCAGCAGCGTAGGGGGTAGTGGAGGGAGCGAGCAGTACTTC; cdr3_aa: CASSVGGSGGSEQYF; v_call: TRBV9; j_call: TRBJ2-7; clone_size: .; d_call: .
cdr3_nt: TGTGCCAGCAGCTTGGTTGGGGGGGCTAGCACTGAAGCTTTCTTT; cdr3_aa: CASSLVGGASTEAFF; v_call: TRBV5-6; j_call: TRBJ1-1; clone_size: .; d_call: .
cdr3_nt: TGCGCCAGCAGTCAATCAATCTTAGACAGGTCCCTTAATAATTCACCCCTCCACTTT; cdr3_aa: CASSQSILDRSLNNSPLHF; v_call: TRBV23-1; j_call: TRBJ1-6; clone_size: .; d_call: .
cdr3_nt: TGTGCCAGCAGCTTAGTTGGGGGGGTGAGGCTAAACACTGAAGCTTTCTTT; cdr3_aa: CASSLVGGVRLNTEAFF; v_call: TRBV11-2; j_call: TRBJ1-1; clone_size: once; d_call: .
cdr3_nt: TGTGCCAGCAGTGAAAGTCCGTCTAGGTCATACGACAATGAGCAGTTCTTC; cdr3_aa: CASSESPSRSYDNEQFF; v_call: TRBV6-1; j_call: TRBJ2-1; clone_size: few; d_call: .
cdr3_nt: TGCGCCAGCAGCCGATATCGGCGGGACACAGATACGCAGTATTTT; cdr3_aa: CASSRYRRDTDTQYF; v_call: TRBV5-1; j_call: TRBJ2-3; clone_size: .; d_call: .
cdr3_nt: TGCAGCGTTGTACCCGACAGAAACACCGGGGAGCTGTTTTTT; cdr3_aa: CSVVPDRNTGELFF; v_call: TRBV29-1; j_call: TRBJ2-2; clone_size: .; d_call: .
cdr3_nt: TGCGCCAGCAGTCGAACAGGAGAACAGCCCCAGCATTTT; cdr3_aa: CASSRTGEQPQHF; v_call: TRBV5-1; j_call: TRBJ1-5; clone_size: .; d_call: .
cdr3_nt: TGTGCCAGCAGCGATAGGCTAGCGGGAGGTGAAAACACAGATACGCAGTATTTT; cdr3_aa: CASSDRLAGGENTDTQYF; v_call: TRBV13; j_call: TRBJ2-3; clone_size: .; d_call: TRBD2
cdr3_nt: TGTGCCAGCAGTGACAGGACTGAAGCTTTCTTT; cdr3_aa: CASSDRTEAFF; v_call: TRBV6-1; j_call: TRBJ1-1; clone_size: .; d_call: .
cdr3_nt: TGTGCCAGCAGTGAAGCGGGAGGCACCGGGGAGCTGTTTTTT; cdr3_aa: CASSEAGGTGELFF; v_call: TRBV6-4; j_call: TRBJ2-2; clone_size: many; d_call: TRBD2
cdr3_nt: TGTGCCAGCAGTGATGCCAGGGAATCTGGAAGCTCCTATAATTCACCCCTCCACTTT; cdr3_aa: CASSDARESGSSYNSPLHF; v_call: TRBV2; j_call: TRBJ1-6; clone_size: .; d_call: .
cdr3_nt: TGTGCCAGCAGCTTAGCGGGACTAGCGAACACCGGGGAGCTGTTTTTT; cdr3_aa: CASSLAGLANTGELFF; v_call: TRBV7-8; j_call: TRBJ2-2; clone_size: .; d_call: TRBD2